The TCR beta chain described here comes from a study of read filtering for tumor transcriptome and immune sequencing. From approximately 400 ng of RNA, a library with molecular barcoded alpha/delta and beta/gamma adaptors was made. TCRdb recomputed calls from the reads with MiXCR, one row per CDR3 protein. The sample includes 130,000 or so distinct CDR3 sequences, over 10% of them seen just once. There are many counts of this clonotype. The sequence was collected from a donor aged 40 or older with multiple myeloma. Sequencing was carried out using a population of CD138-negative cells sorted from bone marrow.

The CDR3 here is CSARTGRENEQYF. CDR3 nucleotide sequence: TGCAGTGCTAGGACCGGGAGGGAGAACGAGCAGTACTTC. The chain joins TRBV20-1 to TRBJ2-7, with 8 bases fitting TRBD2. This CDR3 comprises 13 residues. V dropped 3 bases and J dropped 5; count of bases not matched to a gene: 6. Germline CDR1 DFQATT, CDR2 SNEGSKA (reference sequence).